Presented here are 24 T cell receptor beta chains from one specimen sequenced in a study of response to subunit inactivated influenza vaccine. TCRdb ran MiXCR on the RT-PCR reads and lists one entry per CDR3 protein. The data contain approximately 160,000 distinct CDR3 sequences, approximately 11% of them singletons. Specimen: CD8+ T cells sorted from PBMCs, collected less than 25 months after vaccination. The source is a man in his fifties or sixties who received an inactivated influenza vaccine.

The CDR3 region has the DNA TGTGCCAGCAGCCAAGGAGACCCTTTCTTAGCCAAAAACATTCAGTACTTC. Amino acid sequence: CASSQGDPFLAKNIQYF. The chain employs TRBV4-2 and TRBJ2-4; D remains unclear. Germline V gene lookup returns CDR1 LGHNA and CDR2 YNFKEQ. V gave up 1 base and J gave up 0 bases, with 13 bases separating them. The CDR3 contains 17 residues.

V gene TRBV7-6 combines with J gene TRBJ2-7; 9 nucleotides line up with TRBD1. Germline assignment: CDR1 SGHVS and CDR2 FNYEAQ. The V segment lost 3 bases and the J segment 5 bases; nucleotides outside the gene matches: 8. The CDR3 is made up of 15 amino acids. The CDR3 is CASSLSQGAVNEQYF. DNA for the CDR3: TGTGCCAGCAGCTTGTCACAGGGGGCTGTCAACGAGCAGTACTTC.

In this sample, this clonotype turned up many times. This sequence joins TRBV6-4 and TRBJ2-3; D perhaps matches TRBD1 (6 bases). Trimming removed 10 bases at V and 2 bases at J, with 25 bases between. The CDR3 totals 17 residues. CDR1 is MRHNA and CDR2 is SNTAGT in the germline V gene. The CDR3 region is CATAMNRERIITDTQYF. The DNA of the CDR3 is TGTGCCACCGCTATGAACAGGGAGAGGATAATCACAGATACGCAGTATTTT.

This clonotype has more than one count but fewer than ten. The chain uses TRBV28 and TRBJ1-1, with D possibly matching TRBD1 (5 bases). With 10 bases removed from V and 0 bases from J, the gap between germline ends came to 12 bases. Germline V gene lookup returns CDR1 MDHEN and CDR2 SYDVKM. The CDR3 runs 13 residues. CDR3 residues: CAINAGVNTEAFF. Written as DNA, the CDR3 is TGTGCCATCAATGCGGGGGTGAACACTGAAGCTTTCTTT.

The chain employs TRBV28 and TRBJ2-7, with no clear D. This CDR3 is 14 amino acids long. Trimming left V 0 bases short and J 0 bases short, with 6 bases between. CDR1 is MDHEN and CDR2 is SYDVKM in the germline V gene. This CDR3 is CASSLWRSSYEQYF. The CDR3 coding sequence is TGTGCCAGCAGTTTATGGCGAAGCTCCTACGAGCAGTACTTC. The full variable domain, with the rest looked up from reference TRBV28 and TRBJ2-7, is DVKVTQSSRYLVKRTGEKVFLECVQDMDHENMFWYRQDPGLGLRLIYFSYDVKMKEKGDIPEGYSVSREKKERFSLILESASTNQTSMYLCASSLWRSSYEQYFGPGTRLTVT.

This clonotype was observed a handful of times. V usage is TRBV7-7 and J usage is TRBJ2-1; D is unclear. With 3 bases removed from V and 5 bases from J, the gap between germline ends came to 14 bases. CDR3 length: 15 amino acids. Germline V gene lookup returns CDR1 SSHAT and CDR2 FNYEAQ (reference sequence). The CDR3 nucleotides are TGTGCCAGCAGCTTTCGCCCGGGTGACCACAATGAGCAGTTCTTC. Its protein product is CASSFRPGDHNEQFF. The variable domain in full, with the rest retrieved from reference TRBV7-7 and TRBJ2-1, is GAGVSQSPRYKVTKRGQDVTLRCDPISSHATLYWYQQALGQGPEFLTYFNYEAQPDKSGLPSDRFSAERPEGSISTLTIQRTEQRDSAMYRCASSFRPGDHNEQFFGPGTRLTVL.

This clonotype has a count of ten or more. This chain joins TRBV5-6 and TRBJ2-7; possibly TRBD1 or TRBD2 for D (5 bases each). With 3 bases removed from V and 5 bases from J, the gap between germline ends came to 12 bases. CDR3 length: 13 amino acids. Germline CDR1 reads SGHDT; CDR2 reads YYEEEE. In nucleotides, the CDR3 is TGTGCCAGCAGCTCCGGGACCCAGAACGAGCAGTACTTC. Its translation: CASSSGTQNEQYF.

A few counts support this clonotype. V and J are TRBV4-3 and TRBJ2-1; 10 positions agree with TRBD2. CDR3 length equals 14 residues. V dropped 4 bases and J dropped 9; count of bases not matched to a gene: 6. Germline V CDR1 and CDR2: LGHNA, YSLEER. The CDR3 spells CASSRTSGWVEQFF. In DNA form, the CDR3 reads TGCGCCAGCAGCCGGACTAGCGGTTGGGTTGAGCAGTTCTTC.

The V call is TRBV9, the J call TRBJ1-1; tentative D call: TRBD1 (6 bases). The CDR3 sequence is 14 residues long. Germline lookup yields CDR1 SGDLS and CDR2 YYNGEE. With 0 bases removed from V and 1 base from J, the gap between germline ends came to 7 bases. CDR3 amino acids: CASSVGDKNTEAFF. In DNA form, the CDR3 reads TGTGCCAGCAGCGTAGGGGACAAGAACACTGAAGCTTTCTTT. The complete variable domain, with remaining parts taken from reference TRBV9 and TRBJ1-1, reads DSGVTQTPKHLITATGQRVTLRCSPRSGDLSVYWYQQSLDQGLQFLIQYYNGEERAKGNILERFSAQQFPDLHSELNLSSLELGDSALYFCASSVGDKNTEAFFGQGTRLTVV.

The J gene is TRBJ2-3, the V gene TRBV5-1; TRBD1 aligns across 7 bases. Unmatched junction bases numbered 6, after V lost 3 bases and J lost 2 bases. This CDR3 spans 15 amino acids. Per the germline V gene, CDR1 is SGHRS and CDR2 is YFSETQ. CDR3 amino acids: CASSWAGTVTDTQYF. For the CDR3, the DNA is TGCGCCAGCAGCTGGGCCGGGACAGTCACAGATACGCAGTATTTT.

This clonotype was seen ten or more times. This chain uses TRBV7-9 with TRBJ2-3; 8 bases are shared with TRBD1. Trimming cost V 5 bases and J 0 bases; bases outside gene matches: 7. Germline values: CDR1 SEHNR, CDR2 FQNEAQ (reference sequence). The CDR3 runs 16 residues. The CDR3 is CASSKYQGASTDTQYF. In DNA form, the CDR3 reads TGTGCCAGCAGCAAATATCAGGGGGCGAGCACAGATACGCAGTATTTT.

The rearrangement uses TRBV2 and TRBJ2-1, with D possibly matching TRBD1 (6 bases). The CDR3 consists of 12 residues. V gave up 7 bases and J gave up 8 bases, with 12 bases separating them. CDR1 and CDR2 from the germline V gene are SNHLY and FYNNEI. CDR3 bases: TGTGCCAGCACATGGACAGAGGATGAGCAGTTCTTC. This encodes CASTWTEDEQFF.

The genes are TRBV12-3 or TRBV12-4 and TRBJ2-7; TRBD1 matches at 9 bases. Trimming removed 2 bases from V and 2 bases from J; junction bases left unmatched: 10. This CDR3 is built from 17 residues. The CDR3 DNA is TGTGCCAGCAGTTTATACGGACAGGGGTCCACAACCTACGAGCAGTACTTC. Protein: CASSLYGQGSTTYEQYF.

There are a few counts of this clonotype. This chain uses TRBV4-1 with TRBJ1-3; D remains ambiguous. The CDR3 spans 18 residues. The V gene lost 0 bases and the J gene lost 0 bases, with 15 bases spanning the gap. In germline, CDR1 is MGHRA, CDR2 YSYEKL. CDR3 sequence: CASSQDRGAPSSGNTIYF. The CDR3 DNA follows: TGCGCCAGCAGCCAAGATCGGGGTGCGCCGAGCTCTGGAAACACCATATATTTT.

This clonotype turned up a few times. This rearrangement joins TRBV7-4 to TRBJ2-7; possible D gene TRBD1, 5 bases. With 5 bases removed from V and 3 bases from J, the gap between germline ends came to 17 bases. The CDR3 extends over 15 amino acids. Germline-derived CDR1 and CDR2 are SGHVT and SQSDAQ. CDR3 sequence reads: CASSPITGAIYEQYF. The CDR3 nucleotides are TGTGCCAGCAGCCCTATAACAGGTGCCATCTACGAGCAGTACTTC. The entire variable domain, with the rest obtained from reference TRBV7-4 and TRBJ2-7, is as follows: GAGVSQSPRYKVAKRGRDVALRCDSISGHVTLYWYRQTLGQGSEVLTYSQSDAQRDKSGRPSGRFSAERPERSVSTLKIQRTEQGDSAVYLCASSPITGAIYEQYFGPGTRLTVT.

This clonotype was recorded at least ten times. The J gene is TRBJ1-2, the V gene TRBV4-3, with D possibly TRBD1 on 6 matching bases. The germline gives CDR1 LGHNA, CDR2 YSLEER. The CDR3 loop spans 15 amino acids. Deletions cut 0 bases from V and 6 bases from J, with 14 bases between. CDR3 nucleotides: TGCGCCAGCAGCCAAGAACAGGGACGACAAAATGGCTACACCTTC. Protein sequence: CASSQEQGRQNGYTF.

In its sample, this clonotype was seen a few times. The chain links TRBV12-3 or TRBV12-4 to TRBJ2-3; 9 bases map to TRBD2. V shed 2 bases, J shed 2 bases, and the junction held 8 bases outside the gene matches. This CDR3 spans 17 amino acids. Here the CDR3 DNA reads TGTGCCAGCAGTTTACATAGCGGGGGAATTATCACAGATACGCAGTATTTT. This translates into CASSLHSGGIITDTQYF.

This clonotype was counted a few times. The rearrangement joins TRBV7-8 to TRBJ2-5; 10 bases match TRBD1. Germline-derived CDR1 and CDR2 are SGHVS and FQNEAQ. The CDR3 totals 15 residues. V lost 4 bases, J lost 4 bases, and 6 bases stayed unmatched. CDR3 bases: TGTGCCAGCAGCTATGGGACAGGGGTTAGAGAGACCCAGTACTTC. Protein: CASSYGTGVRETQYF.

V usage is TRBV15 and J usage is TRBJ1-2; a weak D match, TRBD1 (5 bases). V was cut by 3 bases and J by 5 bases, with 16 bases left in between. The CDR3 is 15 residues long. In germline, CDR1 is LNHNV, CDR2 YYDKDF (reference sequence). CDR3 DNA: TGTGCCACCAGCAGGACCAGGGAACCCGTATATGGCTACACCTTC. Translation: CATSRTREPVYGYTF.

The chain links TRBV10-3 to TRBJ1-2; D may be TRBD1 (6 bases). Germline lookup yields CDR1 ENHRY and CDR2 SYGVKD. V was trimmed by 2 bases and J by 1 base, leaving 8 bases between them. The length of the CDR3 is 14 residues. The CDR3, as DNA: TGTGCCATCAGTGAGAACAGGGATAACTATGGCTACACCTTC. It yields the protein CAISENRDNYGYTF.

The rearrangement uses TRBV20-1 and TRBJ2-3, with a weak D call TRBD1 (5 bases). Germline assignment: CDR1 DFQATT and CDR2 SNEGSKA (reference sequence). Trimming removed 1 base from V and 3 bases from J, with 14 bases in between. This CDR3 has 15 amino acids. For the CDR3, the DNA is TGCAGTGCTAGAGGACAGTTTGGGGATACAGATACGCAGTATTTT. Its translation: CSARGQFGDTDTQYF.

This clonotype was found many times. This chain links TRBV4-1 with TRBJ2-7; D is perhaps TRBD1 or TRBD2 (5 bases each). Germline CDR1 and CDR2: MGHRA and YSYEKL. The CDR3 totals 14 residues. Between the trimmed V and J ends, which lost 3 bases and 3 bases, there was a span of 12 bases. The CDR3 loop reads CASSQRLGDYEQYF. The CDR3 nucleotides are TGCGCCAGCAGCCAGAGGCTGGGGGACTACGAGCAGTACTTC.

V is TRBV4-3 and J is TRBJ1-2; D is possibly TRBD1 (6 bases). V lost 0 bases and J 4 bases, leaving 18 bases between the germline ends. The CDR3 totals 17 residues. Germline values: CDR1 LGHNA, CDR2 YSLEER. CDR3: CASSQDPGGRDSYGYTF. CDR3 nucleotides: TGCGCCAGCAGCCAAGACCCGGGGGGCAGGGATAGCTATGGCTACACCTTC.

V and J are TRBV15 and TRBJ1-6, with D maybe TRBD1 (5 bases). The CDR3 is made up of 16 amino acids. V was pared by 8 bases and J by 6 bases, with 20 bases between. Germline-derived CDR1 and CDR2 are LNHNV and YYDKDF (reference sequence). CDR3 region: CATSTARGLGNSPLHF. DNA of the CDR3: TGTGCCACCTCGACGGCTAGGGGTTTGGGTAATTCACCCCTCCACTTT.